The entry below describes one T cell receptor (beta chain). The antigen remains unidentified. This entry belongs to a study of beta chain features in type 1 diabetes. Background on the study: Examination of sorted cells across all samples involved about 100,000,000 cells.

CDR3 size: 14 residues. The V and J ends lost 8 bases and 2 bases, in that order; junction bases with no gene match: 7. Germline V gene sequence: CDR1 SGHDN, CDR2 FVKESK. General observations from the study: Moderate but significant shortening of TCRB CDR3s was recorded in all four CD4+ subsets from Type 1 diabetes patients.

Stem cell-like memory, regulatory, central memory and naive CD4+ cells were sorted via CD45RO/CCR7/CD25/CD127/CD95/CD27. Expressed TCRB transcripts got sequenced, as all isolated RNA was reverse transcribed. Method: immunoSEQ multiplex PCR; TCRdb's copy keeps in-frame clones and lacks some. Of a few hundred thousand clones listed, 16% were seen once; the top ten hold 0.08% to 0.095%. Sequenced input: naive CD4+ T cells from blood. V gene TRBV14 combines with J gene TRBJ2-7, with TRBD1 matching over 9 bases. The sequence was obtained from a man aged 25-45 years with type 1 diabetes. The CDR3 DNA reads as TGTGCCAGCGCTATAGGGACAGGGCCCTACGAGCAGTACTTC. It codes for CASAIGTGPYEQYF.